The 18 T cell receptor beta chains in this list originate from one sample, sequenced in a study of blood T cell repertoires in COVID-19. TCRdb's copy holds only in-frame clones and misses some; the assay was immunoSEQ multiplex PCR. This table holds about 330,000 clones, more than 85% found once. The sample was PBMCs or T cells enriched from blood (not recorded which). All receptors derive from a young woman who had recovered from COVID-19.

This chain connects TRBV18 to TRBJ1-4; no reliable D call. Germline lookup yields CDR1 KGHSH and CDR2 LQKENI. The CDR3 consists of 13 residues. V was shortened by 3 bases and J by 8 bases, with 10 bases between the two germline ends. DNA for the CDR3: TGTGCCAGCTCACCCGGGGTCGGCGAAAAACTGTTTTTT. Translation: CASSPGVGEKLFF.

The CDR3, as DNA: TGCGCCAGCACGAAACAGGAGCCCTCCTACGAGCAGTACTTC. It specifies CASTKQEPSYEQYF. This rearrangement joins TRBV5-1 to TRBJ2-7, with D tentatively TRBD1 (5 bases). This CDR3 contains 14 residues. Trimming shortened V by 6 bases and J by 0 bases, and 13 bases separated the two germline ends. Germline V lookup: CDR1 SGHRS, CDR2 YFSETQ.

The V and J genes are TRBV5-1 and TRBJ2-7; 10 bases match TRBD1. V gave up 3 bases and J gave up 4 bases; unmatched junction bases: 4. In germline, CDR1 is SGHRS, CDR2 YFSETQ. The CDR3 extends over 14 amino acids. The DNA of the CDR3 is TGCGCCAGCAGCTCGGACAGGGGGAAGTACGAGCAGTACTTC. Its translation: CASSSDRGKYEQYF. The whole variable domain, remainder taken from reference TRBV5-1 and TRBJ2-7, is KAGVTQTPRYLIKTRGQQVTLSCSPISGHRSVSWYQQTPGQGLQFLFEYFSETQRNKGNFPGRFSGRQFSNSRSEMNVSTLELGDSALYLCASSSDRGKYEQYFGPGTRLTVT.

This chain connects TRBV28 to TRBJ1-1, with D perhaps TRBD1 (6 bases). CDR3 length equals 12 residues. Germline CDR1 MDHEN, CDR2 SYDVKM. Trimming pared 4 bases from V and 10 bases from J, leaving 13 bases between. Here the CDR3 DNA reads TGTGCCAGCAGTTCCGGACAGCAGGCAGCTTTCTTT. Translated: CASSSGQQAAFF.

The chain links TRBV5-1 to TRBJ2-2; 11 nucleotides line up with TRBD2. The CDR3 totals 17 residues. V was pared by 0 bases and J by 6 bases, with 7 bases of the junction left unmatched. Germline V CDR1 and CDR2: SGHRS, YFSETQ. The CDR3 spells CASSLAETSGAPGELFF. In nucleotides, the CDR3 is TGCGCCAGCAGCTTGGCCGAGACTAGCGGGGCCCCCGGGGAGCTGTTTTTT. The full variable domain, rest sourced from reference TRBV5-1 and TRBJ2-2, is KAGVTQTPRYLIKTRGQQVTLSCSPISGHRSVSWYQQTPGQGLQFLFEYFSETQRNKGNFPGRFSGRQFSNSRSEMNVSTLELGDSALYLCASSLAETSGAPGELFFGEGSRLTVL.

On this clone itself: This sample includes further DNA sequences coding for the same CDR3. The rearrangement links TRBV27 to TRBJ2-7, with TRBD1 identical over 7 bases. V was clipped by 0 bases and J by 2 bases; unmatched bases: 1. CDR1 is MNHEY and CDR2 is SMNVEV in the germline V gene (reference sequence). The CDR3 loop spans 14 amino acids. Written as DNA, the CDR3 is TGTGCCAGCAGTTTATCACAGGGGCCCTACGAGCAGTACTTC. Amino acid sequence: CASSLSQGPYEQYF.

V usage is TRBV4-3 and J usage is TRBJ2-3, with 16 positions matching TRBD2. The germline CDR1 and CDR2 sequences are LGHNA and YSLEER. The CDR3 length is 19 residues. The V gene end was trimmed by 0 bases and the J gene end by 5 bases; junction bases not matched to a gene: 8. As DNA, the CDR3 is TGCGCCAGCAGCCAAGAAAGCCCCGGGACTAGCGGGGGGGTAGATACGCAGTATTTT. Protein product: CASSQESPGTSGGVDTQYF.

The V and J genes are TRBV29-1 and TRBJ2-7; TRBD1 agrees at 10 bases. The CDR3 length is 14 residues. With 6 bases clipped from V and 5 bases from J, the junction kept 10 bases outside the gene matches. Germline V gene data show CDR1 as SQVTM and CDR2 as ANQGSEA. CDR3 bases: TGCAGCGTCGATTTGGGACAGGGGTCTCACGAGCAGTACTTC. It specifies CSVDLGQGSHEQYF.

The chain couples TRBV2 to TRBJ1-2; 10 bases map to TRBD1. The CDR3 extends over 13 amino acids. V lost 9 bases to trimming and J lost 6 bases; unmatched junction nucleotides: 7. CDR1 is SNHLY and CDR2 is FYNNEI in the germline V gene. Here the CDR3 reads CARRQGAQNGYTF. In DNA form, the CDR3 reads TGTGCCAGACGACAGGGGGCGCAGAATGGCTACACCTTC.

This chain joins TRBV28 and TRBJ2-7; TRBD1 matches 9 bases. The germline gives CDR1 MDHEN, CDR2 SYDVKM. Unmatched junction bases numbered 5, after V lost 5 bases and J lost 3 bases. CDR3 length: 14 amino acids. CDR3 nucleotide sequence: TGTGCCAGCAGTAGACCGGGACAGGGCTACGAGCAGTACTTC. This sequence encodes CASSRPGQGYEQYF.

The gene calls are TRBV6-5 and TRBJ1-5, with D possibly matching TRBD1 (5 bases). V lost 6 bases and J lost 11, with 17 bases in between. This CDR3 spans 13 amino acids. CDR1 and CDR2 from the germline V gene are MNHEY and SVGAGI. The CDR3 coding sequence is TGTGCCAGCAGCCAAGGACGGGGGGAGTCCCAGCATTTT. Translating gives CASSQGRGESQHF.

The CDR3 region is CATTTGGFSGNTIYF. CDR3 coding DNA: TGTGCCACCACCACAGGGGGGTTCTCTGGAAACACCATATATTTT. The V call is TRBV19, the J call TRBJ1-3; 8 positions match TRBD1. Germline lookup yields CDR1 LNHDA and CDR2 SQIVND (reference sequence). This CDR3 is built from 15 residues. After removal of 10 bases from V and 0 bases from J, the junction contained 8 bases not matched to a gene. Supplemented by reference TRBV19 and TRBJ1-3, the full variable domain reads DGGITQSPKYLFRKEGQNVTLSCEQNLNHDAMYWYRQDPGQGLRLIYYSQIVNDFQKGDIAEGYSVSREKKESFPLTVTSAQKNPTAFYLCATTTGGFSGNTIYFGEGSWLTVV.

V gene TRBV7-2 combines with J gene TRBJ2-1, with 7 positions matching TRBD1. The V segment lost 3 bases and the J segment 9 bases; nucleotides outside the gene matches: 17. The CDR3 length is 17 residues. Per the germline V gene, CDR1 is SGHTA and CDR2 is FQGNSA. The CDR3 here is CASSFSFGDRGHGEQFF. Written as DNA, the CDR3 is TGTGCCAGCAGCTTCAGTTTTGGGGACAGAGGTCACGGTGAGCAGTTCTTC.

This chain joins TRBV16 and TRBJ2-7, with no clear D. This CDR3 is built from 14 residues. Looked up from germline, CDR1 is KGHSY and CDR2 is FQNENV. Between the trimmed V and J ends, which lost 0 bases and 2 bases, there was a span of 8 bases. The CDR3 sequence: CASSQSRSAYEQYF. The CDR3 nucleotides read TGTGCCAGCAGCCAATCTCGCTCGGCCTACGAGCAGTACTTC.

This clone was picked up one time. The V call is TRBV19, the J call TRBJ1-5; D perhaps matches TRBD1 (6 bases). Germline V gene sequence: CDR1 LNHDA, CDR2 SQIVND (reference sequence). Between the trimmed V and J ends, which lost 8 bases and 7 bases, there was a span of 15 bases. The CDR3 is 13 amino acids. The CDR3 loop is CASGGGFRQPQHF. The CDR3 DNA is TGTGCCAGTGGCGGGGGCTTCCGCCAGCCCCAGCATTTT.

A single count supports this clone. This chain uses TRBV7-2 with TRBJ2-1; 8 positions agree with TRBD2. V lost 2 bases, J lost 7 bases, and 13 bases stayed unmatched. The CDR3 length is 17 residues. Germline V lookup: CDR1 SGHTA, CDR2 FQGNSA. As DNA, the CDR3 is TGTGCCAGCAGCTTATTTAAGTGGAGCGGGAGTCAAAATGAGCAGTTCTTC. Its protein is CASSLFKWSGSQNEQFF.

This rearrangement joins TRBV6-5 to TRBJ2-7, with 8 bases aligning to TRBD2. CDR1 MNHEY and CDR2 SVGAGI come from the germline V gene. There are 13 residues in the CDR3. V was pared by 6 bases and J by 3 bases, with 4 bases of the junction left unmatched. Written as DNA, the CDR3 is TGTGCCAGCAGATCCGGGACTAGCTACGAGCAGTACTTC. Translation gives CASRSGTSYEQYF.

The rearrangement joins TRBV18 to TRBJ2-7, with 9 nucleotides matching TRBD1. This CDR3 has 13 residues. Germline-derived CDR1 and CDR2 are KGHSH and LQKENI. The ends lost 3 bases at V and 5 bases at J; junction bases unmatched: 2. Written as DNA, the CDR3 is TGTGCCAGCTCACCTACAGGGGGCCACGAGCAGTACTTC. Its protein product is CASSPTGGHEQYF.